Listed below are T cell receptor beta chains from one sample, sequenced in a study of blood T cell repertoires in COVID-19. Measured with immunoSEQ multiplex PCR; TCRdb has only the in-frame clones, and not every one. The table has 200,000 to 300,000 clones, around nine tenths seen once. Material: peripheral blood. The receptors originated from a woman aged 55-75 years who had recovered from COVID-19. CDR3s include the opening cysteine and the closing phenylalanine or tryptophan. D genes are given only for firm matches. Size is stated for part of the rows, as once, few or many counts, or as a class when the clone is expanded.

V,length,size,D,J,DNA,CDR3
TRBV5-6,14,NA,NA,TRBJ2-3,TGTGCCAGCAGCTTGTACAGGGCTGTCGATACGCAGTATTTT,CASSLYRAVDTQYF
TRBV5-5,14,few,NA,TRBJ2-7,TGTGCCAGCAGCACCGTAGAGAGGTCCTACGAGCAGTACTTC,CASSTVERSYEQYF
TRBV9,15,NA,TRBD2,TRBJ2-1,TGTGCCAGCAGCGTAGAGGGGACTAGATTGAATGAGCAGTTCTTC,CASSVEGTRLNEQFF
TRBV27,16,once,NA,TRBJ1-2,TGTGCCAGCAGTCCCCCCGCGGGGCTCCGGGGGAATGGCTACACCTTC,CASSPPAGLRGNGYTF
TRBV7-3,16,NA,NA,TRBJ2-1,TGTGCCAGCAGCTCCCCAGAAGTGGGGGGGCCGTATGAGCAGTTCTTC,CASSSPEVGGPYEQFF
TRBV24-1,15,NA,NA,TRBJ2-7,TGTGCCACCAGTGATGAAATCGGACTGTCCCCCAAGCAGTACTTC,CATSDEIGLSPKQYF
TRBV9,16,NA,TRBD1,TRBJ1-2,TGTGCCAGCAGCAACACAGGACAGGGGGCCAGGGATGGCTACACCTTC,CASSNTGQGARDGYTF
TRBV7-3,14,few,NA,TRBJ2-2,TGTGCCAGCAGTAGGGGGACGAACACCGGGGAGCTGTTTTTT,CASSRGTNTGELFF
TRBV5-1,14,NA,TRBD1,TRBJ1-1,TGCGCCAGCAGCCCCGGCGGGACAGGGGGCCCAGCTTTCTTT,CASSPGGTGGPAFF
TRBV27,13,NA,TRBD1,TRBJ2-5,TGTGCCAGCAGTTTGGACAGGCAAGAGACCCAGTACTTC,CASSLDRQETQYF
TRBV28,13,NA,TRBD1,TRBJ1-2,TGTGCCAGCCCGGGACAGGGGGCTGGCGGCTACACCTTC,CASPGQGAGGYTF
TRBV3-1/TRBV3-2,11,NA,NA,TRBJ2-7,TGTGCCAGCAGCCAATCGTACGAGCAGTACTTC,CASSQSYEQYF
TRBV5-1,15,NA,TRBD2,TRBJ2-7,TGCGCCAGCTCGAGGTGGGGGACTACCTCCTACGAGCAGTACTTC,CASSRWGTTSYEQYF
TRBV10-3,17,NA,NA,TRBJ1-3,TGTGCCATCAGTCAACCTCGGGATTACGGGGCTGGAAACACCATATATTTT,CAISQPRDYGAGNTIYF
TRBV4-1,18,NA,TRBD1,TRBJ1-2,TGCGCCAGCAGCCAAGATCGCCCGGACAGGGGTCGTAACTATGGCTACACCTTC,CASSQDRPDRGRNYGYTF
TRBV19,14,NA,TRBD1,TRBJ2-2,TGTGCCACACGCCGGACAGGGGACACCGGGGAGCTGTTTTTT,CATRRTGDTGELFF
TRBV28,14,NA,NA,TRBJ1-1,TGTGCCAGCAGATGGACCCACCGGGGCACTGAAGCTTTCTTT,CASRWTHRGTEAFF
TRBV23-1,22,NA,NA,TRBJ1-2,TGCGCCAGCAGCCAGCCCGGCAGTAAATCGGGAACAGGGCTCACCGCTAACTATGGCTACACCTTC,CASSQPGSKSGTGLTANYGYTF
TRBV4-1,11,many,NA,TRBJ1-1,TGCGCCAGCTTCCGAGGGGGTGAAGCTTTCTTT,CASFRGGEAFF
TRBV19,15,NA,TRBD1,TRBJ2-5,TGTGCCAGTAGTTTCTCCGGGACAGCAAAAGAGACCCAGTACTTC,CASSFSGTAKETQYF
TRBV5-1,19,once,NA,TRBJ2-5,TGCGCCAGCGACGGTTGGCCAACGGATGGCTGGACTGCGGGGGAGACCCAGTACTTC,CASDGWPTDGWTAGETQYF
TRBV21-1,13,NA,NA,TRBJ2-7,TGTGCCAGGGATACAGGAGGGATCTACGAGCAGTACTTC,CARDTGGIYEQYF
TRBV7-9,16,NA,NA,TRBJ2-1,TGTGCCAGCACCCTCCCCGAGGGATTTCCTAACAATGAGCAGTTCTTC,CASTLPEGFPNNEQFF
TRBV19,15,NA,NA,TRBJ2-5,TGTGCCAGTAGTCCTGCGGCCCTGGGTGGAGAGACCCAGTACTTC,CASSPAALGGETQYF
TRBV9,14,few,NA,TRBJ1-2,TGTGCCAGCAGCGTTACAGGATCGTCCTATGGCTACACCTTC,CASSVTGSSYGYTF
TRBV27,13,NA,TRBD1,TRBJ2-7,TGTGCCAGCAGTAATGCAGGGGGCTACGAGCAGTACTTC,CASSNAGGYEQYF
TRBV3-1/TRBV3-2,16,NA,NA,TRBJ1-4,TGTGCCAGCAGCCTCCGGTCGCGGGGGTCTAATGAAAAACTGTTTTTT,CASSLRSRGSNEKLFF
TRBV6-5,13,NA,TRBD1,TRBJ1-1,TGTGCCAGCGATAGGGGGCAGGGTACTGAAGCTTTCTTT,CASDRGQGTEAFF
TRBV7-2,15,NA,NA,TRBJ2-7,TGTGCCAGCAGCTTATCGGAGTTCAGCTCCTACGAGCAGTACTTC,CASSLSEFSSYEQYF